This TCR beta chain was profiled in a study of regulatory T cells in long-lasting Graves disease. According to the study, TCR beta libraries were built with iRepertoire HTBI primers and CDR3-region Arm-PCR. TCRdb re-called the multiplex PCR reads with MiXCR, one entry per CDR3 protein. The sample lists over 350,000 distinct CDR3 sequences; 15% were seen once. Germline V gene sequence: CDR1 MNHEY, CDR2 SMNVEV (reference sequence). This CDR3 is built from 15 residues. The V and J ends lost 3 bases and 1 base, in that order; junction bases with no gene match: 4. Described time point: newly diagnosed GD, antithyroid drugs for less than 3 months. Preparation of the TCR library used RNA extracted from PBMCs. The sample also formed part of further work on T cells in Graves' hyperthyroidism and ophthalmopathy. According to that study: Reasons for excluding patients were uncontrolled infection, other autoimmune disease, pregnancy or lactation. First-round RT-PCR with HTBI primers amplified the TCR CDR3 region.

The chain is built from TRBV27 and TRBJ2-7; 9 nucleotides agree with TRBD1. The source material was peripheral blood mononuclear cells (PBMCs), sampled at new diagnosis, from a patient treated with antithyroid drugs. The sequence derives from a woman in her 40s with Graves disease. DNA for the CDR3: TGTGCCAGCAGTTTTGGGACAGGGTGGTCCTACGAGCAGTACTTC. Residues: CASSFGTGWSYEQYF.